This T cell receptor beta chain was recorded in a study of blood T cell repertoires in COVID-19. Across the study: Material from acute and convalescent COVID-19 was sourced from the United States, Italy and Spain. PBMCs, B-cell-depleted T cells, or T cells provided the cDNA or gDNA that made up the material.

Per the original methods: Using reference gene primer amplification, nucleated cell counts were estimated. Sequencing used immunoSEQ multiplex PCR; TCRdb keeps in-frame clones, though not all of them. The V and J calls and clone size were taken over from that table, and D and trimming were inferred from the DNA. The top ten clones hold 7% to 8.5% of a sample with over 45,000 clones, 82% of them seen once. J was trimmed by 7 bases and V by 5 bases; bases with no gene match: 5. This CDR3 spans 13 amino acids. The germline V gene encodes CDR1 SGHAT and CDR2 FQNNGV. This chain joins TRBV11-2 and TRBJ1-5, with 7 nucleotides matching TRBD1. The sample was peripheral blood. This TCR derives from a man aged 40-49 years with acute or convalescent COVID-19. The CDR3, as DNA: TGTGCCAGCAGCCTTAGCAGGGGGCAGCCCCAGCATTTT. Protein sequence: CASSLSRGQPQHF.